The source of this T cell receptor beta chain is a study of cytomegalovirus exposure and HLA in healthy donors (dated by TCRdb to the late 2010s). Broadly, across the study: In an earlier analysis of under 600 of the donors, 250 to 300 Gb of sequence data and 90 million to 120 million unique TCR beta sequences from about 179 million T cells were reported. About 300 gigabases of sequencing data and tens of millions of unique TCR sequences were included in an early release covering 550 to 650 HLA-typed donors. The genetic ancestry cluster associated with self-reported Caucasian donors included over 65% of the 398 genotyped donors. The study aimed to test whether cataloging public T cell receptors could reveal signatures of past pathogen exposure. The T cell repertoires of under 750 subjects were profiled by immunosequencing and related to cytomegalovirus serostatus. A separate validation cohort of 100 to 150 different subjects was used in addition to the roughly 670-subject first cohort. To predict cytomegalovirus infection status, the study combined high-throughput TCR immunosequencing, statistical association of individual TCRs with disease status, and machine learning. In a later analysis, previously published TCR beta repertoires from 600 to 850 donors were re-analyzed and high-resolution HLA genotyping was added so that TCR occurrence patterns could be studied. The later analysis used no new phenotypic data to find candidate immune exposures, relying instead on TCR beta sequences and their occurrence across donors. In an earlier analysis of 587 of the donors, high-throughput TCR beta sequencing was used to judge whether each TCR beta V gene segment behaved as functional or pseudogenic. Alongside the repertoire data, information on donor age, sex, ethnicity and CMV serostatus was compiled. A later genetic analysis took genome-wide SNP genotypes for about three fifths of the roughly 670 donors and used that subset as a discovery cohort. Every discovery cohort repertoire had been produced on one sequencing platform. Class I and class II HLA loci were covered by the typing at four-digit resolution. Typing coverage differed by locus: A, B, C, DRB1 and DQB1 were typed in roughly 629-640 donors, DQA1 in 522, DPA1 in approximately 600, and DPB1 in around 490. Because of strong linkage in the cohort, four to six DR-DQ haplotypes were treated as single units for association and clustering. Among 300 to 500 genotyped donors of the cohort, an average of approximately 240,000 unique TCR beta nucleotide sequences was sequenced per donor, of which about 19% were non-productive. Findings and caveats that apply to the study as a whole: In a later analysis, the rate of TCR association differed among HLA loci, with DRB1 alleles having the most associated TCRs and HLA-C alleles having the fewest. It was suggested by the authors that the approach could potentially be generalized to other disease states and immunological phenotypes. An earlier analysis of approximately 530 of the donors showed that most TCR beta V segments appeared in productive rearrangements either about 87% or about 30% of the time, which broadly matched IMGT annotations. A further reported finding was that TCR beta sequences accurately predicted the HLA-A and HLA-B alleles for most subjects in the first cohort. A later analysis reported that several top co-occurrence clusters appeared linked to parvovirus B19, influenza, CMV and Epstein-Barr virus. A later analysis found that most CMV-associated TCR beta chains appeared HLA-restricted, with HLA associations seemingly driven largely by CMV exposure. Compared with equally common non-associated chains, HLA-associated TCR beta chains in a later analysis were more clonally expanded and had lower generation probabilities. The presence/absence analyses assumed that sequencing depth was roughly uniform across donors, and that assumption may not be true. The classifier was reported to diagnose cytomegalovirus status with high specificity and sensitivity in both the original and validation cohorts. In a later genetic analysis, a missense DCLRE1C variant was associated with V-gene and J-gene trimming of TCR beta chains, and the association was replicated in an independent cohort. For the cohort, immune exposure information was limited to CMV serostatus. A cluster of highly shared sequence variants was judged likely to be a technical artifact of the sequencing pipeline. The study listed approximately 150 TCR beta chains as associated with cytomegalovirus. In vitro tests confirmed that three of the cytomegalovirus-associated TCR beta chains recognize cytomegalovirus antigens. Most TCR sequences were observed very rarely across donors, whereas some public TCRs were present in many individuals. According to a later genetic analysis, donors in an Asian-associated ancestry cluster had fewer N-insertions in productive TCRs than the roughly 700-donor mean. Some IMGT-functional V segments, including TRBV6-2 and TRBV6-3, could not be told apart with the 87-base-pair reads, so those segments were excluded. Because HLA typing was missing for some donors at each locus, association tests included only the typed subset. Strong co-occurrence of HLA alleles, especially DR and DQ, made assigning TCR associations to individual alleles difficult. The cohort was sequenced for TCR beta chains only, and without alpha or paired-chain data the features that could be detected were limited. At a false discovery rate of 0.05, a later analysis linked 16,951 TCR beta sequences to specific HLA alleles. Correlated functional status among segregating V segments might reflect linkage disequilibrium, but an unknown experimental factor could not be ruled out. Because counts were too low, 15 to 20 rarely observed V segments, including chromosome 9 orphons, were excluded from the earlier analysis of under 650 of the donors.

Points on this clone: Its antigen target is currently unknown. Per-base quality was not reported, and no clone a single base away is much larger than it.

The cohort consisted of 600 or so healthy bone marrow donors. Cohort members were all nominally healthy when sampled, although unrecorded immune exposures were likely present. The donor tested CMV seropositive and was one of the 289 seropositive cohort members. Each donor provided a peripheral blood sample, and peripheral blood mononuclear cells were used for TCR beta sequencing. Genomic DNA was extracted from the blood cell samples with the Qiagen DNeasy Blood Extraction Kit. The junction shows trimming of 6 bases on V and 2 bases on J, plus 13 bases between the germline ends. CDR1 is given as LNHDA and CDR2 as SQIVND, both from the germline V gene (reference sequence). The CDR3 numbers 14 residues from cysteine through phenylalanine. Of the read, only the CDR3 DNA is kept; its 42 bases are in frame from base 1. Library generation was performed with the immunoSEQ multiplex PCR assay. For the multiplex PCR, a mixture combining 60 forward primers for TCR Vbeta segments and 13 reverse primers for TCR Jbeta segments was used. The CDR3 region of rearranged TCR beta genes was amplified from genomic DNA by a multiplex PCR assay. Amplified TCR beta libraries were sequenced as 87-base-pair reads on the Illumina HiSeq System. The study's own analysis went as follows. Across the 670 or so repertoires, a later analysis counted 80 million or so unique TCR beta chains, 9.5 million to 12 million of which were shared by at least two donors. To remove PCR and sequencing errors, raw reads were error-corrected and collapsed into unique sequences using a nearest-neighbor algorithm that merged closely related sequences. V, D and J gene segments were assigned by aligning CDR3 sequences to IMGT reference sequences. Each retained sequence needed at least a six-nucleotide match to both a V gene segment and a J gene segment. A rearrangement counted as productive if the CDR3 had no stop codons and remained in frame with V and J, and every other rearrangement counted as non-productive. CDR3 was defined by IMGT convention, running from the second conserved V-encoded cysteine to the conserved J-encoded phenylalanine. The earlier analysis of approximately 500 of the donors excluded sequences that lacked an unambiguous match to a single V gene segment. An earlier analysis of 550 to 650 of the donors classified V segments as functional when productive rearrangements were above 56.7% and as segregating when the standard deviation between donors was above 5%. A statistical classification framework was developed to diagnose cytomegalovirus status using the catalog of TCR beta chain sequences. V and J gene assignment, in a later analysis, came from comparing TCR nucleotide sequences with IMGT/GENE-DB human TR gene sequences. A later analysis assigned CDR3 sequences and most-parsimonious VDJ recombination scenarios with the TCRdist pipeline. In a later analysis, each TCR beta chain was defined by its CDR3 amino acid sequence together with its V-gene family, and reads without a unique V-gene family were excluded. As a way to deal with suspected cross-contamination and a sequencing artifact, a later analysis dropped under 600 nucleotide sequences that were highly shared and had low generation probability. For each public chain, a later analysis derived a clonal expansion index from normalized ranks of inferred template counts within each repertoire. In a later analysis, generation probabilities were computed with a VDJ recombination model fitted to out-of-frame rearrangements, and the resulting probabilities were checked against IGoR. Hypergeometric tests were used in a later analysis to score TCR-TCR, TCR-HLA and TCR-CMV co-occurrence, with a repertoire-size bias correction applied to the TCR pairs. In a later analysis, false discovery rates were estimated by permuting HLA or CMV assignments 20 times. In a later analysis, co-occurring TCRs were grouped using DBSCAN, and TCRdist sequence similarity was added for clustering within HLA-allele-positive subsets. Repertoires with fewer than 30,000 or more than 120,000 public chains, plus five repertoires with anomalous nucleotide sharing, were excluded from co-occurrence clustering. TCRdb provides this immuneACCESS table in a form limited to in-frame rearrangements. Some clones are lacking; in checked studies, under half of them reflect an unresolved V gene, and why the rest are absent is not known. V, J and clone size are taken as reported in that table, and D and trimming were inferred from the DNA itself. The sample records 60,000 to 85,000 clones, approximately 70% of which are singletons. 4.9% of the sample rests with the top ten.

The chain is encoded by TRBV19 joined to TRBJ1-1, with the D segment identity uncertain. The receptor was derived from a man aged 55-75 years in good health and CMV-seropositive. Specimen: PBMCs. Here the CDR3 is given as CASRPGSLNTEAFF. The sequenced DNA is TGTGCCAGTAGACCGGGGTCACTAAACACTGAAGCTTTCTTT.